Listed below are T cell receptor beta chains from one sample, sequenced in a study of shared clonotypes between healthy human individuals. The assay was immunoSEQ multiplex PCR, and TCRdb's table has in-frame clones only and misses some. The sample holds some 510,000 clones; about four fifths are singletons and the top ten take roughly 13%. Sequencing was done on a sample of PBMCs. These receptors were taken from a woman aged 40-49 years in good health. Some clones in this sample may be carry-over from other donors' samples. CDR3s include the opening cysteine and the closing phenylalanine or tryptophan. A D gene is named only where the DNA matches it firmly. For some rows the clone size is stated as once, few or many, or as a class when expanded; others skip it.

>TRBV28|TRBJ2-5|many|NA
TGTGCCAGCAGTCTATTGGGCGGGCTGTACCAAGAGACCCAGTACTTC
CASSLLGGLYQETQYF
>TRBV11-3|TRBJ2-6|NA|NA
TGTGCCAGCAGCTTGGGGAATGGGGCCAACGTCCTGACTTTC
CASSLGNGANVLTF
>TRBV7-8|TRBJ2-7|NA|NA
TGTGCCAGCAGCCTTGACCCCTCCTACGAGCAGTACTTC
CASSLDPSYEQYF
>TRBV6-5|TRBJ1-2|NA|NA
TGTGCCGCGGGATTGTATGCCGACTATGGCTACACCTTC
CAAGLYADYGYTF
>TRBV15|TRBJ2-2|NA|NA
TGTGCCACCAGCAGAGGTGGGGGGCCTGGCGGGGAGCTGTTTTTT
CATSRGGGPGGELFF
>TRBV5-1|TRBJ2-2|NA|NA
TGCGCCAGCAGCTTGGTCTCCGACTCTGGTTCCGGGGAGCTGTTTTTT
CASSLVSDSGSGELFF
>TRBV11-2|TRBJ2-1|once|TRBD2
TGTGCCAGCATCCCGGGACTAGCGGGAGGAATTAGCTTATACAATGAGCAGTTCTTC
CASIPGLAGGISLYNEQFF
>TRBV7-8|TRBJ2-7|NA|TRBD1
TGTGCCAGCACCCGACAGGGCTACGAGCAGTACTTC
CASTRQGYEQYF
>TRBV9|TRBJ2-3|NA|TRBD2
TGTGCCAGCAGCGTTTTAGCGGGAGCGTCAGATACGCAGTATTTT
CASSVLAGASDTQYF
>TRBV19|TRBJ2-1|NA|NA
TGTGCCAGTAGTATGGGCGGAGGAGGAGGTGAGCAGTTCTTC
CASSMGGGGGEQFF
>TRBV28|TRBJ2-3|NA|NA
TGTGCCAGCAGTTTGTCCCAGGTAGATACGCAGTATTTT
CASSLSQVDTQYF
>TRBV2|TRBJ2-1|NA|NA
TGTGCCAGCAGCAGTATACCCTACAATGAGCAGTTCTTC
CASSSIPYNEQFF
>TRBV7-6|TRBJ2-2|few|NA
TGTGCCAGCAGCTTCTTAACGAACACCGGGGAGCTGTTTTTT
CASSFLTNTGELFF
>TRBV18|TRBJ1-1|many|TRBD1
TGTGCCAGCTCAAGCGGACAGGGGACGACTGAAGCTTTCTTT
CASSSGQGTTEAFF
>TRBV19|TRBJ1-5|NA|NA
TGTGCCAGTAGTATAGTGCATTATAGCAATCAGCCCCAGCATTTT
CASSIVHYSNQPQHF
>TRBV9|TRBJ2-5|NA|NA
TGTGCCAGCAGCCCTAGCAGTCAAGAGACCCAGTACTTC
CASSPSSQETQYF
>TRBV30|TRBJ2-3|NA|NA
TGTGCCTGGAGTCCCTCGCCGGGACCCAGGCCCCCTCCCCCAGATACGCAGTATTTT
CAWSPSPGPRPPPPDTQYF
>TRBV7-2|TRBJ2-1|NA|NA
TGTGCCAGCAGTCGGACTTCCTACAATGAGCAGTTCTTC
CASSRTSYNEQFF
>TRBV28|TRBJ2-7|NA|NA
TGTGCCAGCAGGCACAGGGAAGGAGACGAGCAGTACTTC
CASRHREGDEQYF
>TRBV7-2|TRBJ1-5|few|TRBD1
TGTGCCAGCAGCCTATGGACAGGGAGCAATCAGCCCCAGCATTTT
CASSLWTGSNQPQHF
>TRBV7-3|TRBJ2-3|NA|TRBD2
TGTGCCAGCAGCTTAATAGGGGGTCTAGCGGGAGAGGGCACAGATACGCAGTATTTT
CASSLIGGLAGEGTDTQYF
>TRBV5-1|TRBJ2-5|NA|NA
TGCGCCAGCAGCCCCGGGGTAGGAGAGACCCAGTACTTC
CASSPGVGETQYF
>TRBV5-1|TRBJ2-2|once|NA
TGCGCCAGCAGCTTGGCCTGGGAAACCGGGGAGCTGTTTTTT
CASSLAWETGELFF
>TRBV30|TRBJ2-5|NA|NA
TGTGCCTGGAGCCTAGGGTCTGAAGAGACCCAGTACTTC
CAWSLGSEETQYF
>TRBV11-2|TRBJ1-1|NA|NA
TGTGCCAGCAGCCCTCGGGTCCAGAACACTGAAGCTTTCTTT
CASSPRVQNTEAFF
>TRBV28|TRBJ1-5|NA|NA
TGTGCCAGCAACCCCCTAGCAGGTTACAATCAGCCCCAGCATTTT
CASNPLAGYNQPQHF
>TRBV7-3|TRBJ2-1|NA|NA
TGTGCCAGCAGCCAAACCGGGCTCGAGCAGTTCTTC
CASSQTGLEQFF
>TRBV30|TRBJ1-1|once|TRBD1
TGTGCCTGGAGTGTAGACAGGGGGAAGAACACTGAAGCTTTCTTT
CAWSVDRGKNTEAFF
>TRBV6-6|TRBJ2-7|NA|NA
TGTGCCACAAAAGGGGGGTCGGGATACGAGCAGTACTTC
CATKGGSGYEQYF
>TRBV5-1|TRBJ1-2|NA|NA
TGCGCCAGCTCCGCCGCGCAGGGCTATGGCTACACCTTC
CASSAAQGYGYTF
>TRBV30|TRBJ2-3|NA|TRBD1
TGTGCCAGCCGGGACAGGGCGGCGGATACGCAGTATTTT
CASRDRAADTQYF
>TRBV18|TRBJ1-5|NA|TRBD1
TGTGCCAGCTCACTTCTGGGGGGGGACAGGATATTGCAGCCCCAGCATTTT
CASSLLGGDRILQPQHF
>TRBV7-2|TRBJ1-3|NA|NA
TGTGCCAGCAGCTTAGGGGCCTTTGGAAACACCATATATTTT
CASSLGAFGNTIYF
>TRBV7-6|TRBJ1-1|NA|NA
TGTGCCAGCAGCTTAGGGCAGTCGAACACTGAAGCTTTCTTT
CASSLGQSNTEAFF
>TRBV30|TRBJ2-3|NA|NA
TGTGCCTGGAGTGTACTTGGCCCCTCGGATACGCAGTATTTT
CAWSVLGPSDTQYF
>TRBV25-1|TRBJ2-7|NA|TRBD1
TGTGCCAGCGGCAGTAGGACAGGGCTAAATTACGAGCAGTACTTC
CASGSRTGLNYEQYF
>TRBV10-3|TRBJ1-2|NA|TRBD1
TGTGCCATCAGTGAGGACAGGGCCTCTAACTATGGCTACACCTTC
CAISEDRASNYGYTF
>TRBV7-3|TRBJ2-1|NA|NA
TGTGCCAGCAGCTTGGTCGGGGGCTCCTACAATGAGCAGTTCTTC
CASSLVGGSYNEQFF
>TRBV9|TRBJ2-3|NA|TRBD2
TGTGCCAGCAGCACACGGACTAGCGGGATCACAGATACGCAGTATTTT
CASSTRTSGITDTQYF
>TRBV6-6|TRBJ1-4|NA|TRBD1
TGTGCCAGCAAGCGACAGGGTACGAGAAAACTGTTTTTT
CASKRQGTRKLFF
>TRBV9|TRBJ1-4|NA|NA
TGTGCCAGCAGCCCGTTGAATCCGGGGACGGCTAATGAAAAACTGTTTTTT
CASSPLNPGTANEKLFF
>TRBV7-2|TRBJ2-1|NA|TRBD2
TGTGCCAGCAGCCGTAGCGGGGGGCCTTACAATGAGCAGTTCTTC
CASSRSGGPYNEQFF
>TRBV4-3|TRBJ1-1|NA|NA
TGCGCCAGCAGCCAAGGAGGCGGAGCGAACACTGAAGCTTTCTTT
CASSQGGGANTEAFF
>TRBV11-2|TRBJ1-6|NA|NA
TGTGCCAGCAGCGCACGACAGTATAATTCACCCCTCCACTTT
CASSARQYNSPLHF
>TRBV6-1|TRBJ2-2|NA|TRBD1
TGTGCCAGCAGTGCGGGACAGGGCTACGGGGAGCTGTTTTTT
CASSAGQGYGELFF
>TRBV19|TRBJ1-1|NA|NA
TGTGCCAGTAGTATGAGGACAGTCCCTGAAGCTTTCTTT
CASSMRTVPEAFF
>TRBV4-1|TRBJ2-4|NA|NA
TGCGCCAGCAGCCAAGATGAGGGGGTGGGCAAAAACATTCAGTACTTC
CASSQDEGVGKNIQYF